Listed below are T cell receptor beta chains from one sample, sequenced in a study of CD8+ T cells in alopecia areata. Measured with immunoSEQ multiplex PCR; TCRdb has only the in-frame clones, and not every one. Of about 150,000 clones in the sample, about two thirds were seen once. The sample comprised CD8+ T cells sorted from blood. These receptors all stem from a human donor in good health. Both conserved end residues are part of each CDR3. A D gene is named only where the DNA matches it firmly. Clone size appears in some rows only: once, few, many, or a class for an expanded clone.

clone size	V gene	J gene	D gene	CDR3 protein	CDR3 DNA
few	TRBV27	TRBJ2-3	.	CASSFLYDTQYF	TGTGCCAGCAGTTTTCTGTACGATACGCAGTATTTT
.	TRBV5-6	TRBJ2-7	TRBD2	CASVASGDYEQYF	TGTGCCAGCGTCGCTAGCGGGGACTACGAGCAGTACTTC
.	TRBV7-8	TRBJ2-7	.	CASSLARPYEQYF	TGTGCCAGCAGCTTAGCTCGGCCGTACGAGCAGTACTTC
.	TRBV4-1	TRBJ2-7	TRBD1	CASSQGQGDEQYF	TGCGCCAGCAGCCAGGGACAGGGGGACGAGCAGTACTTC
.	TRBV10-2	TRBJ2-2	.	CASNGLTGELFF	TGCGCCAGCAATGGGCTCACCGGGGAGCTGTTTTTT
once	TRBV28	TRBJ2-1	TRBD2	CASSFLAGEGGYNEQFF	TGTGCCAGCAGTTTTCTAGCGGGAGAGGGAGGGTACAATGAGCAGTTCTTC
.	TRBV11-2	TRBJ2-3	.	CASSRRAAGRDTQYF	TGTGCCAGCAGCCGCAGGGCGGCTGGGCGAGATACGCAGTATTTT
.	TRBV9	TRBJ2-6	.	CASSPMEAGANVLTF	TGTGCCAGCAGCCCTATGGAGGCTGGGGCCAACGTCCTGACTTTC
.	TRBV10-2	TRBJ2-7	.	CASSGKQSSYEQYF	TGCGCCAGCAGCGGAAAACAGAGCTCCTACGAGCAGTACTTC
.	TRBV7-9	TRBJ2-2	TRBD1	CASSPRDRGTGELFF	TGTGCCAGCAGCCCCAGGGACAGGGGAACCGGGGAGCTGTTTTTT
.	TRBV10-3	TRBJ2-1	.	CAISPSSYNEQFF	TGTGCCATCAGCCCAAGCTCCTACAATGAGCAGTTCTTC
.	TRBV29-1	TRBJ1-2	.	CSVGTRYGYTF	TGCAGCGTAGGCACCCGCTATGGCTACACCTTC
.	TRBV5-4	TRBJ2-1	.	CASSLGVGLDEQFF	TGTGCCAGCAGCTTGGGGGTGGGCCTGGATGAGCAGTTCTTC
.	TRBV19	TRBJ1-5	.	CASSRGEGNQPQHF	TGTGCCAGTAGTAGGGGTGAGGGGAATCAGCCCCAGCATTTT
.	TRBV13	TRBJ1-2	.	CASSSPRADYGYTF	TGTGCCAGCAGCTCTCCGCGGGCGGACTATGGCTACACCTTC
.	TRBV7-9	TRBJ2-7	.	CATQDSSLPYEQYF	TGTGCCACCCAAGACAGCTCGTTGCCCTACGAGCAGTACTTC